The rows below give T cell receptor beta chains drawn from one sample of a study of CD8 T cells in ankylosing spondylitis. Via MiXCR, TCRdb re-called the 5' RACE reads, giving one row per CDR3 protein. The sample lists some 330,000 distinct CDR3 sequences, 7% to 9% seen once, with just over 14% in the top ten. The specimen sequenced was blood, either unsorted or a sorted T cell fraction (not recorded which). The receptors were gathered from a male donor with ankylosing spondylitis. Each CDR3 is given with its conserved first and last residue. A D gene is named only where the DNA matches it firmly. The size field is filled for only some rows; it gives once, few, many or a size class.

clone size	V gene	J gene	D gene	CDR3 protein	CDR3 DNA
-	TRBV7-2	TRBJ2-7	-	CASSLWVNTYEQYF	TGTGCCAGCAGCTTATGGGTCAATACCTACGAGCAGTACTTC
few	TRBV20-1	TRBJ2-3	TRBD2	CSVRLAGNTDTQYF	TGCAGTGTTCGACTAGCGGGAAACACAGATACGCAGTATTTT
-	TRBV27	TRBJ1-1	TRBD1	CASSPRGGPHTEAFF	TGTGCCAGCAGTCCCAGGGGGGGGCCCCACACTGAAGCTTTCTTT
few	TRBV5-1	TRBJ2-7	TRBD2	CASSRSGSNYEQYF	TGCGCCAGCAGCCGTAGCGGGAGTAACTACGAGCAGTACTTC
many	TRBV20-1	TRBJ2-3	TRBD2	CSASILAGGWDTQYF	TGCAGTGCTAGTATACTAGCGGGAGGATGGGATACGCAGTATTTT
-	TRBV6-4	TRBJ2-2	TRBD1	CASSKQGPSNTGELFF	TGTGCCAGCAGTAAACAGGGGCCCTCGAACACCGGGGAGCTGTTTTTT
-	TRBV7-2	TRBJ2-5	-	CASSLAPGGWETQYF	TGTGCCAGCAGCTTAGCGCCTGGGGGCTGGGAGACCCAGTACTTC
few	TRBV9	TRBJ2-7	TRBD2	CASSPSGIAYEQYF	TGTGCCAGCAGTCCTAGCGGGATTGCCTACGAGCAGTACTTC
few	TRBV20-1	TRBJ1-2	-	CSANAGPANYGYTF	TGCAGTGCTAATGCGGGGCCAGCTAACTATGGCTACACCTTC
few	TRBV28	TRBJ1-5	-	CASSLVALGSNQPQHF	TGTGCCAGCTCCCTGGTAGCCCTCGGGAGCAATCAGCCCCAGCATTTT
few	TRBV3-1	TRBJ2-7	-	CASSQVSSGTYEQYF	TGTGCCAGCAGCCAAGTCTCGAGCGGCACCTACGAGCAGTACTTC
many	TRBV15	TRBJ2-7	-	CATSSGQNYEQYF	TGTGCCACCAGCAGTGGACAGAACTACGAGCAGTACTTC
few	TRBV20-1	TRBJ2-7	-	CSAREGRSSYEQYF	TGCAGTGCTAGAGAGGGGAGAAGCTCCTACGAGCAGTACTTC
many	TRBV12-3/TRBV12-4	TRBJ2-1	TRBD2	CASSFSAGGPSYNEQFF	TGTGCCAGCAGTTTTTCGGCGGGAGGGCCGTCCTACAATGAGCAGTTCTTC
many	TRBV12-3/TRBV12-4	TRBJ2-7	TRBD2	CASSGLAHEQYF	TGTGCCAGCAGTGGACTAGCACACGAGCAGTACTTC
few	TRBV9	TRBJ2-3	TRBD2	CASSPYATGTSGRSHTDTQYF	TGTGCCAGCAGCCCTTATGCTACCGGGACTAGCGGGAGGTCCCACACAGATACGCAGTATTTT
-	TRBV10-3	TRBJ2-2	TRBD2	CAIRRELETGELFF	TGTGCCATCAGGCGGGAGCTGGAAACCGGGGAGCTGTTTTTT
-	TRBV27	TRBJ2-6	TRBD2	CASSRAGGPTGANVLTF	TGTGCCAGCAGTAGAGCGGGAGGGCCGACTGGGGCCAACGTCCTGACTTTC
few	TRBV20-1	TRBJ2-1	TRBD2	CSAGKLAGTYNEQFF	TGCAGTGCTGGCAAACTAGCGGGAACCTACAATGAGCAGTTCTTC
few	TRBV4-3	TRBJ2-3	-	CASSPMGGARTDTQYF	TGCGCCAGCAGCCCCATGGGGGGGGCGCGGACAGATACGCAGTATTTT
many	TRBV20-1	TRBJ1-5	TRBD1	CSAQTGGSNQPQHF	TGCAGTGCTCAGACAGGGGGTAGCAATCAGCCCCAGCATTTT
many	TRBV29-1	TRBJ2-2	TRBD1	CSVLRQGARNTGELFF	TGCAGCGTCCTTAGACAGGGGGCAAGGAACACCGGGGAGCTGTTTTTT
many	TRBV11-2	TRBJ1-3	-	CASSLAGAASGNTIYF	TGTGCCAGCAGCTTAGCAGGCGCAGCTTCTGGAAACACCATATATTTT
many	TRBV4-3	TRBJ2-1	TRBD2	CASSHRLASDEQFF	TGCGCCAGCAGCCATAGACTAGCGTCGGATGAGCAGTTCTTC
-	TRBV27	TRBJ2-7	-	CASSLSGSREQYF	TGTGCCAGCAGTTTAAGTGGCAGCCGAGAGCAGTACTTC
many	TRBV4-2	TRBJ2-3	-	CASSQVLQGATQYF	TGTGCCAGCAGCCAGGTACTACAGGGAGCTACGCAGTATTTT
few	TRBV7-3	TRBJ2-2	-	CASSTPGVGELFF	TGTGCCAGCAGCACCCCGGGGGTCGGGGAGCTGTTTTTT
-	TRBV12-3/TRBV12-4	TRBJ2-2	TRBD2	CALSFHPGLAEVNTGELFF	TGTGCCCTCAGTTTTCACCCCGGACTAGCGGAAGTGAACACCGGGGAGCTGTTTTTT
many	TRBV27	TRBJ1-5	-	CASSPRIGNQPQHF	TGTGCCAGCAGTCCTCGGATAGGGAATCAGCCCCAGCATTTT
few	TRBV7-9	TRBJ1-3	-	CASSLLTLSGNTIYF	TGTGCCAGCAGCTTACTGACACTCTCTGGAAACACCATATATTTT
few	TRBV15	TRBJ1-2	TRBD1	CATSREDRANYGYTF	TGTGCCACCAGCAGAGAGGACAGGGCGAACTATGGCTACACCTTC
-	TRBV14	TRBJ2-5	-	CASSQDLWGTQYF	TGTGCCAGCAGCCAAGATCTTTGGGGGACCCAGTACTTC
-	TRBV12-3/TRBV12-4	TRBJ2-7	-	CASSFLSGSSYEQYF	TGTGCCAGCAGTTTTCTTTCCGGGAGTAGCTACGAGCAGTACTTC
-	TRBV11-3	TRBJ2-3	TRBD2	CASSLQREDTQYF	TGTGCCAGCAGCTTGCAGCGGGAGGATACGCAGTATTTT
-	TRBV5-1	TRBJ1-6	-	CASSLGQGDSPLHF	TGCGCCAGCAGCTTAGGCCAGGGAGATTCACCCCTCCACTTT
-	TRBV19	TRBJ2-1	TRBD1	CASSTLGQGRNEQFF	TGTGCCAGTAGTACCCTCGGACAGGGTAGAAATGAGCAGTTCTTC
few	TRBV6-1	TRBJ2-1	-	CASSEYGSSDEQFF	TGTGCCAGCAGTGAATACGGGAGCAGCGATGAGCAGTTCTTC
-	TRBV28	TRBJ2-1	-	CASASSPAGNEQFF	TGTGCCAGCGCGTCCTCCCCGGCCGGCAATGAGCAGTTCTTC
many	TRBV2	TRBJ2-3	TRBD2	CASSRLAGGSDTQYF	TGTGCCAGCAGCAGACTAGCGGGAGGGTCAGATACGCAGTATTTT
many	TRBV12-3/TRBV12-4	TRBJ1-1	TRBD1	CASSFSGGKNTEAFF	TGTGCCAGCAGTTTCTCAGGGGGCAAGAACACTGAAGCTTTCTTT
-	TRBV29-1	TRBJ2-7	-	CSVEGGPLVEQYF	TGCAGCGTTGAAGGGGGGCCGCTGGTCGAGCAGTACTTC
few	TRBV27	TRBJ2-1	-	CASQPGAQHVEQFF	TGTGCCAGCCAACCGGGAGCCCAACACGTTGAGCAGTTCTTC
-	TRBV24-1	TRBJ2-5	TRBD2	CATSDSIAGPQETQYF	TGTGCCACCAGTGATTCTATAGCGGGTCCACAAGAGACCCAGTACTTC
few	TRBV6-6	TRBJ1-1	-	CASSYKDTEAFF	TGTGCCAGCAGTTACAAGGACACTGAAGCTTTCTTT
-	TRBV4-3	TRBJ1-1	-	CASSPTGISTEAFF	TGCGCCAGCAGCCCGACAGGAATCTCCACTGAAGCTTTCTTT
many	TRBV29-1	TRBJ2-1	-	CSAPGLLIYNEQFF	TGCAGCGCCCCCGGACTCCTAATCTACAATGAGCAGTTCTTC
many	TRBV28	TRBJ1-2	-	CASSLAGSYGYTF	TGTGCCAGCAGTTTAGCAGGGAGCTATGGCTACACCTTC
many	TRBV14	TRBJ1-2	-	CASSQEWGRGGYTF	TGTGCCAGCAGCCAAGAATGGGGGCGGGGAGGCTACACCTTC
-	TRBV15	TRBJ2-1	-	CATSRPAGSLHNEQFF	TGTGCCACCAGCAGGCCGGCGGGCAGCCTTCACAATGAGCAGTTCTTC